This paragraph reports one TCR beta chain. Its antigen specificity is not known. Germline and junction disagree at one end, which may indicate a read error. The TCR beta CDR3 regions were amplified from the RNA transcripts. The TCR CDR3 was subjected to a first round of RT-PCR using the HTBI primer set and the Qiagen OneStep RT-PCR kit. The libraries were constructed in a second round of multiplex PCR and then size-selected and purified. Libraries were sequenced paired-end with 100 bp reads on an Illumina HiSeq2000. Under the source paper's analysis protocol: SOAPnuke was used to process the raw data, with reads discarded if the reads contained adapters or uncalled bases, had a mean Phred below 15, or lacked an exact constant-primer or identifier match. High-quality paired reads were merged using COPE v1.2.5, and each unique nucleotide sequence was defined as a clonotype. MiTCR v1.1 was used to align the clonotypes against IMGT TRBV, TRBD and TRBJ reference segments. The analysis included only V-J combinations with a frequency above 0.0001, which together covered more than 98% of the repertoires. The TCS score was defined as F50 (clonal expansion) divided by E x V (chaos), with BLOSUM62-based TCRdist calculated between CDR3 peptides within each V-J. Welch's t-statistics and random forest reduced several hundred V-J features to 13, which were used in a naive Bayes classifier (R e1071). TCRdb ran its own pipeline on the public reads, namely fastp trimming at Q25 and MiXCR clone calling, and kept in-frame beta chains. Identical CDR3 protein sequences are pooled into one entry, listed with their most common genes and DNA. Clone size and V and J calls follow TCRdb, not the original study. The sample includes 600,000 or so distinct CDR3 sequences, with under 60% observed a single time. The top ten clonotypes cover 6.5% to 9% of the sample.

Its CDR3 holds 14 amino acids, cysteine through phenylalanine. The read is trimmed to its CDR3 DNA, 42 bases read in frame from base 1. In the germline V gene, CDR1 corresponds to SNHLY and CDR2 to FYNNEI. Stable Graves' hyperthyroidism was defined as the absence of progression to ophthalmopathy over 18 months of follow-up. The hyperthyroidism patients were between 18 and 65 years old and newly diagnosed, with a disease duration of less than 2 months. Any patient with an uncontrolled infection, another autoimmune disease, pregnancy or lactation was excluded. Diagnoses were established on the basis of clinical symptoms, serum thyroxine and TRAb, thyroid ultrasound, and orbital computed tomography. Trizol reagent was used to extract total RNA, and RNA quality was then checked on an Agilent 2100 Bioanalyzer. The data belong to a study of T cells in Graves' hyperthyroidism and ophthalmopathy (dated by TCRdb to the late 2010s). In terms of the full investigation: To identify distinguishing TCR V-J signatures, a discovery cohort of around 98 patients was used, comprising fewer than 45 with Graves' ophthalmopathy and around 60 with stable Graves' hyperthyroidism. Prospective prediction of ophthalmopathy was tested in an independent validation cohort consisting of 18 hyperthyroidism patients and over 15 patients who later progressed to ophthalmopathy. The approximately 98 discovery patients were randomly divided into training and test sets at a 7:3 ratio. In six Graves' hyperthyroidism patients, the study also compared T-cell repertoires from thyroid tissue with T-cell repertoires from blood. Following sampling, methimazole starting at 30 mg daily was given to hyperthyroidism patients, and high-dose intravenous methylprednisolone was given to ophthalmopathy patients. The paper describes TCR Vbeta CDR3 sequencing of around 140 peripheral blood samples, made up of roughly 40 ophthalmopathy patients, roughly 80 hyperthyroidism patients and roughly 17 progressor patients.

Study-wide findings and limitations: A model built on a 13 V-J signature distinguished ophthalmopathy from stable hyperthyroidism, reaching 85% to 90% sensitivity and around 81% specificity in cross-validation and 80%/75% in testing. In validation, the model predicted progression to ophthalmopathy a median of around 6.5 months before onset, with about 67% sensitivity and roughly 72% specificity. No statistical method was used to fix the sample size in advance, and group allocation was not hidden from the investigators. Most expanded thyroid clonotypes (frequency above 0.001) were also detected in blood, suggesting blood repertoires may reflect thyroid immune responses.

The chain couples TRBV2 to TRBJ1-1; TRBD1 is a possible D gene, resting on 6 matching bases. What was sequenced was peripheral blood or thyroid tissue (not recorded which). The origin of this receptor is a woman under 30 with Graves' hyperthyroidism. Donor details come from another sample of the same person, matched by shared clones. This receptor has the CDR3 CASSEISGQQSPSF. The DNA sequence is as follows: TGTGCCAGCAGTGAAATCTCTGGACAGCAATCTCCTTCTTTT.